The clone carrying this TCR beta chain showed up many times. This CDR3 has 17 amino acids. CDR1 SQVTM and CDR2 ANQGSEA come from the germline V gene. V dropped 2 bases and J dropped 3 bases, with 22 bases sitting between them. This entry comes from a study of T-cell memory formation after mild COVID-19. At the level of the study: Clusters of TCRs were largely donor specific.

TCR alpha and TCR beta cDNA libraries with sample barcodes and UMIs came from 5'RACE using constant-segment primers. TCRdb used MiXCR to reprocess the 5' RACE reads, holding one entry per CDR3 protein. Among tens of thousands of distinct CDR3 sequences listed, under 7.5% were seen once. This chain connects TRBV29-1 to TRBJ2-5, with D perhaps matching TRBD2 (8 bases). The source material was PBMCs or a T cell subset sorted from them (not recorded which). The sequence was collected from a man in his late teens or twenties who had mild COVID-19 (a few samples of this study predate the infection). Cell type and time point are not known. The CDR3 sequence: CSVELQGGLVMEETQYF. The CDR3 DNA reads as TGCAGCGTTGAACTCCAGGGGGGACTAGTCATGGAAGAGACCCAGTACTTC.